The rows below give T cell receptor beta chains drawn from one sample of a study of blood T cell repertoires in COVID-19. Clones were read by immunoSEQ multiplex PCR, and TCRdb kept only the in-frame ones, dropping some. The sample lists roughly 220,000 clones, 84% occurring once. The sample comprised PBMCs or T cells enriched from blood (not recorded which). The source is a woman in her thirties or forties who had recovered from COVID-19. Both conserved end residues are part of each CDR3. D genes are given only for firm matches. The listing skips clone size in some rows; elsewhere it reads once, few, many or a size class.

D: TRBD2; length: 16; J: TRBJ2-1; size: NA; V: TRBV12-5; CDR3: CASGLGASGRADEQFF; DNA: TGTGCTAGTGGTTTGGGGGCTAGCGGGAGGGCCGATGAGCAGTTCTTC
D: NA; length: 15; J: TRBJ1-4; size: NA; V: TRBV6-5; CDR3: CASSYSTRRDEKLFF; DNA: TGTGCCAGCAGTTACTCGACTCGCAGGGATGAAAAACTGTTTTTT
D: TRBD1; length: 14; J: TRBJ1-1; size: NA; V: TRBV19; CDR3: CASTGTGVNTEAFF; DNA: TGTGCCAGTACCGGGACAGGGGTAAACACTGAAGCTTTCTTT
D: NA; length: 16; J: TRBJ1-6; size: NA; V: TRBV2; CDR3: CASRDPGISYNSPLHF; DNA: TGTGCCAGCAGGGATCCGGGTATTTCCTATAATTCACCCCTCCACTTT
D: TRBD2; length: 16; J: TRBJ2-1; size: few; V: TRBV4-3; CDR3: CASSPGLADLKGEQFF; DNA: TGCGCCAGCAGCCCCGGACTAGCGGACCTCAAGGGTGAGCAGTTCTTC
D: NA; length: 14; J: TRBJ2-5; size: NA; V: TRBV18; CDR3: CASSPGQLRETQYF; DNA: TGTGCCAGCTCACCAGGACAGTTGAGGGAGACCCAGTACTTC
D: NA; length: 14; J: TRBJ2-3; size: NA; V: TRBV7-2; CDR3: CASSLMTSTDTQYF; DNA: TGTGCCAGCAGCCTCATGACTAGCACAGATACGCAGTATTTT
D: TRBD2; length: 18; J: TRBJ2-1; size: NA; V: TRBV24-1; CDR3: CATSDLHGTSGSYNEQFF; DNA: TGTGCCACCAGTGATTTGCATGGTACTAGCGGCTCCTACAATGAGCAGTTCTTC
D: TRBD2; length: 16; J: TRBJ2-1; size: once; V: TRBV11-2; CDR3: CASSLGQTSVYNEQFF; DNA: TGTGCCAGCAGCTTAGGGCAGACTAGCGTCTACAATGAGCAGTTCTTC
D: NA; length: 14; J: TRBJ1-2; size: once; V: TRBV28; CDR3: CASSRLNRVGGYTF; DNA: TGTGCCAGCAGCCGCCTCAACAGGGTCGGGGGCTACACCTTC
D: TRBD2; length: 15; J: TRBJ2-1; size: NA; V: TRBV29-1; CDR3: CSVEEGLAGYNEQFF; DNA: TGCAGCGTTGAAGAGGGTCTAGCGGGATACAATGAGCAGTTCTTC
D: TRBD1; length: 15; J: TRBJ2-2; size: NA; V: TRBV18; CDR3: CASSPRDRNTGELFF; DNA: TGTGCCAGCTCACCACGGGACAGAAACACCGGGGAGCTGTTTTTT
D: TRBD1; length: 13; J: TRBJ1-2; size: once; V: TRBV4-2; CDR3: CASSPRTGESYTF; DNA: TGTGCCAGCAGCCCGAGGACAGGGGAAAGCTACACCTTC
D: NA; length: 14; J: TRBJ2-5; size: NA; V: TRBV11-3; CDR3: CASSLIDGQETQYF; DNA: TGTGCCAGCAGCTTAATTGACGGGCAAGAGACCCAGTACTTC
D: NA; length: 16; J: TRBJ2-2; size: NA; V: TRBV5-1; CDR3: CASSLTPLGGTGELFF; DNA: TGCGCCAGCAGCTTGACCCCCCTAGGAGGTACCGGGGAGCTGTTTTTT
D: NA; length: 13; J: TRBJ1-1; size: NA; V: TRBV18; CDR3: CASSPVRDTEAFF; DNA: TGTGCCAGCTCACCAGTTAGAGACACTGAAGCTTTCTTT
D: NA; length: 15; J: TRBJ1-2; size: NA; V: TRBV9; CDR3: CASSVAPVSGYGYTF; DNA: TGTGCCAGCAGCGTAGCCCCGGTCTCTGGCTATGGCTACACCTTC
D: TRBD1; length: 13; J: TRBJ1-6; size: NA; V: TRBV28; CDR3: CATLGQGVTPLHF; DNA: TGTGCCACCCTAGGACAGGGCGTAACACCCCTCCACTTT
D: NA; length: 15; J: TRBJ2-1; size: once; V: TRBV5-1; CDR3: CASSLEGRRYNEQFF; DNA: TGCGCCAGCAGCCTGGAGGGGCGCCGCTACAATGAGCAGTTCTTC
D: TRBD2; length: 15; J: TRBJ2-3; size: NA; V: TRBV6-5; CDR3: CASSYSGRLTDTQYF; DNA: TGTGCCAGCAGTTATAGCGGGAGGCTCACAGATACGCAGTATTTT
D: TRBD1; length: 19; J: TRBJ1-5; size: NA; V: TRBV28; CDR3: CASSVPGQGWLRSNQPQHF; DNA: TGTGCCAGCAGTGTCCCGGGACAGGGCTGGTTAAGGAGCAATCAGCCCCAGCATTTT
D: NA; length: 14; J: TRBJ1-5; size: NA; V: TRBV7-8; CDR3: CASSDIANYQPQHF; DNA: TGTGCCAGCAGCGATATAGCGAATTACCAGCCCCAGCATTTT
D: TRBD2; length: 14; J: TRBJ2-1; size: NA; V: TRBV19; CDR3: CASSSSGRYNEQFF; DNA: TGTGCCAGTAGCAGTAGCGGGAGATACAATGAGCAGTTCTTC
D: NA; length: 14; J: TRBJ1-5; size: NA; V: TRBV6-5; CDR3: CASSSGHSQGPQHF; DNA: TGTGCCAGCAGTTCCGGACACTCCCAAGGGCCCCAGCATTTT
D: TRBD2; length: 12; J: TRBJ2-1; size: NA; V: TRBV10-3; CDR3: CASGGPYNEQFF; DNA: TGTGCCAGCGGGGGACCCTACAATGAGCAGTTCTTC
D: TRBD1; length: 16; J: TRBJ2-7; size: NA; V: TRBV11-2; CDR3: CASSLIRSGGPYEQYF; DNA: TGTGCCAGCAGCTTAATACGGTCAGGGGGTCCCTACGAGCAGTACTTC
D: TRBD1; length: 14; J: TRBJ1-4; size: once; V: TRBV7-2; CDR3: CASSSTGGEEKLFF; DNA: TGTGCCAGCAGCTCGACAGGGGGGGAAGAAAAACTGTTTTTT
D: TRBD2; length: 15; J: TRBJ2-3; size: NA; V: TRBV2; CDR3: CASSAREGDTDTQYF; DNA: TGTGCCAGCAGTGCCCGGGAGGGTGACACAGATACGCAGTATTTT
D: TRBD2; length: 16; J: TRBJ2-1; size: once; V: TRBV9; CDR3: CASSVGIGRAGNEQFF; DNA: TGTGCCAGCAGCGTAGGGATCGGGAGGGCCGGGAATGAGCAGTTCTTC
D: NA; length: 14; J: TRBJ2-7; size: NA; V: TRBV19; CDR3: CASSVPGTTYEQYF; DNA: TGTGCCAGTAGTGTCCCCGGGACAACCTACGAGCAGTACTTC
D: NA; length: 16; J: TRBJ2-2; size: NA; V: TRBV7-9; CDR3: CASSLASLANTGELFF; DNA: TGTGCCAGCAGCTTAGCATCCCTAGCGAACACCGGGGAGCTGTTTTTT
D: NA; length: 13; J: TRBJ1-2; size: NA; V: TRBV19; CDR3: CASRIQGRDGYTF; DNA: TGTGCCAGTAGGATCCAGGGTAGGGATGGCTACACCTTC
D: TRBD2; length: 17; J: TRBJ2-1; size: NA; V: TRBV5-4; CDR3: CASSLGLAGDLDNEQFF; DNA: TGTGCCAGCAGCTTGGGACTAGCGGGAGATCTCGACAATGAGCAGTTCTTC
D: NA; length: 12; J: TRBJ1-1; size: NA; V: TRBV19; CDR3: CASSTLNTEAFF; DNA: TGTGCCAGTAGTACCTTGAACACTGAAGCTTTCTTT
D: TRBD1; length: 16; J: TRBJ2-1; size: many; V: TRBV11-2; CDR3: CASSTHRGSSYNEQFF; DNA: TGTGCCAGCAGCACCCACAGGGGGAGCTCCTACAATGAGCAGTTCTTC
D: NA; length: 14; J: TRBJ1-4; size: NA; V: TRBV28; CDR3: CASSFGRLGEKLFF; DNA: TGTGCCAGCAGTTTTGGGAGGTTGGGTGAAAAACTGTTTTTT
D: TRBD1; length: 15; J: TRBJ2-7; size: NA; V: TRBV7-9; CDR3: CASSGRQGDGYEQYF; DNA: TGTGCCAGCAGCGGCCGACAGGGGGATGGTTACGAGCAGTACTTC
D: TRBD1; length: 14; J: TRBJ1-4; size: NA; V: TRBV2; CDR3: CASSETGIEEKLFF; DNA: TGTGCCAGCAGTGAGACAGGGATAGAAGAAAAACTGTTTTTT
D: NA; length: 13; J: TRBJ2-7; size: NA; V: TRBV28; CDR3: CASSFGAGHEQYF; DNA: TGTGCCAGCAGTTTTGGGGCAGGGCACGAGCAGTACTTC
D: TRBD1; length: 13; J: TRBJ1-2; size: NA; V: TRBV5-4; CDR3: CASGDRADYGYTF; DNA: TGTGCCAGCGGGGACAGGGCGGACTATGGCTACACCTTC
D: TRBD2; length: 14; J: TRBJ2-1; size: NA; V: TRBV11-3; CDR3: CASSLGLAGEEQFF; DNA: TGTGCCAGCAGCTTAGGACTAGCGGGAGAAGAGCAGTTCTTC
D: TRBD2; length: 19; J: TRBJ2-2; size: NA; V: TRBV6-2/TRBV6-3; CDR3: CASSYSWTSGRAWTGELFF; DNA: TGTGCCAGCAGTTACTCTTGGACTAGCGGGAGGGCTTGGACCGGGGAGCTGTTTTTT
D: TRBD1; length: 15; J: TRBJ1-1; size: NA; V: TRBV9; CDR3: CASSVDPTGVTEAFF; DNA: TGTGCCAGCAGCGTAGACCCCACAGGGGTCACTGAAGCTTTCTTT
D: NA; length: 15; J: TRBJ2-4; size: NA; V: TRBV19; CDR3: CASSWGGEGANIQYF; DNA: TGTGCCAGTAGTTGGGGGGGCGAGGGCGCAAACATTCAGTACTTC
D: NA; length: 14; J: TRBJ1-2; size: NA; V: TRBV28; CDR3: CASSPPFGPAGYTF; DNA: TGTGCCAGCAGTCCCCCCTTTGGGCCGGCTGGCTACACCTTC
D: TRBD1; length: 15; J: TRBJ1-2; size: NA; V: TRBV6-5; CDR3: CASSYKSTGAYSYTF; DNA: TGTGCCAGCAGTTACAAGTCAACAGGGGCCTATAGCTACACCTTC
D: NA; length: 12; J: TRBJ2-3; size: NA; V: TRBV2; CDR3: CASSSGADTQYF; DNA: TGTGCCAGCAGTAGCGGCGCAGATACGCAGTATTTT
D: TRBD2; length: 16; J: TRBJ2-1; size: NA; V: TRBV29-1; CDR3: CSSGLAGGGSYNEQFF; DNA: TGCAGCTCGGGACTAGCGGGAGGAGGCTCCTACAATGAGCAGTTCTTC
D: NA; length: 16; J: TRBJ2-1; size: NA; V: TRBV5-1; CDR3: CASSLEVTGSGNEQFF; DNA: TGCGCCAGCAGCTTGGAGGTCACAGGGTCAGGCAATGAGCAGTTCTTC
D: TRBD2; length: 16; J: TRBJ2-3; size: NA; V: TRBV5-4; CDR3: CASSLLAGGGTDTQYF; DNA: TGTGCCAGCAGCTTGTTAGCGGGAGGGGGCACAGATACGCAGTATTTT
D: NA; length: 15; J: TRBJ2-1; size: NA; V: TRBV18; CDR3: CASSPGVAGEGEQFF; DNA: TGTGCCAGCTCACCAGGGGTAGCCGGTGAGGGTGAGCAGTTCTTC
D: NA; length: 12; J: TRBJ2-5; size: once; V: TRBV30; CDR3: CAWSVRGETQYF; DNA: TGTGCCTGGAGTGTACGCGGGGAGACCCAGTACTTC
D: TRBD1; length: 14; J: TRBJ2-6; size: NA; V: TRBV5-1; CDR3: CASSLAGQGNVLTF; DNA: TGCGCCAGCAGCTTGGCCGGACAGGGGAACGTCCTGACTTTC
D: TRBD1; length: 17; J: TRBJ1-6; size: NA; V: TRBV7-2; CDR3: CASSDLQGAFHNSPLHF; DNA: TGTGCCAGCAGCGACTTACAGGGGGCGTTCCATAATTCACCCCTCCACTTT